These 12 T cell receptor beta chains share one sample of origin, sequenced in a study of blood T cell repertoires in COVID-19. Data came from immunoSEQ multiplex PCR; TCRdb stores just in-frame clones and leaves some out. This sample has about 200,000 clones, with roughly 80% found just once. Sequenced material: peripheral blood. These receptor sequences come from a woman in her 40s with COVID-19, enrolled during active disease.

In this sample, this clone turned up many times. Other DNA sequences within the sample encode an identical CDR3. The rearrangement uses TRBV7-9 and TRBJ1-1; TRBD1 is a possible D gene (5 bases). The CDR3 has 13 amino acids. Germline CDR1 SEHNR, CDR2 FQNEAQ (reference sequence). Trimming cost V 2 bases and J 1 base, with 5 bases left between them. This CDR3 is CASSLQGNTEAFF. CDR3 bases: TGTGCCAGCAGCTTACAGGGGAACACTGAAGCTTTCTTT.

The chain carries TRBV18 and TRBJ2-6; D is ambiguous. The CDR3 spans 12 residues. V was clipped by 1 base and J by 12 bases, with 7 bases between them. Germline V CDR1 and CDR2: KGHSH, LQKENI. CDR3 loop: CASSPRERVLTF. CDR3 coding DNA: TGTGCCAGCTCACCACGCGAACGCGTCCTGACTTTC. Full variable domain (rest looked up from reference TRBV18 and TRBJ2-6): NAGVMQNPRHLVRRRGQEARLRCSPMKGHSHVYWYRQLPEEGLKFMVYLQKENIIDESGMPKERFSAEFPKEGPSILRIQQVVRGDSAAYFCASSPRERVLTFGAGSRLTVL.

The chain couples TRBV21-1 to TRBJ2-7; TRBD2 is the table's D call and was not checked against the DNA. TRBV21-1 is a recognized pseudogene. This CDR3 region has 18 residues. The CDR3 loop reads CASSLTLKPGLESREQYF. Written as DNA, the CDR3 is TGTGCCAGCAGCTTGACTCTGAAACCGGGACTAGAATCGCGCGAGCAGTACTTC.

This chain links TRBV5-6 with TRBJ1-4, with 8 bases lining up with TRBD1. CDR3 size: 14 residues. V lost 4 bases, J lost 2 bases, and 1 base stayed unmatched. Germline V gene sequence: CDR1 SGHDT, CDR2 YYEEEE. CDR3 in DNA: TGTGCCAGCAGCCGGACAGGGACTAATGAAAAACTGTTTTTT. This gives the protein CASSRTGTNEKLFF. The full variable domain, its missing parts supplied by reference TRBV5-6 and TRBJ1-4, is DAGVTQSPTHLIKTRGQQVTLRCSPKSGHDTVSWYQQALGQGPQFIFQYYEEEERQRGNFPDRFSGHQFPNYSSELNVNALLLGDSALYLCASSRTGTNEKLFFGSGTQLSVL.

The CDR3 DNA is TGTGCCAGCAGGAGAAGGGGCGCCGGGACTAATGAAAAACTGTTTTTT. It codes for CASRRRGAGTNEKLFF. The chain has TRBV2 and TRBJ1-4; D perhaps matches TRBD1 (5 bases). V dropped 6 bases and J dropped 2 bases, with 16 bases sitting between them. The germline CDR1 and CDR2 sequences are SNHLY and FYNNEI. There are 16 residues in the CDR3.

The chain couples TRBV18 to TRBJ2-5; weak D call: TRBD1 (5 bases). Trimming stripped 3 bases from V and 0 bases from J, with 17 bases between. The CDR3 runs 17 residues. Germline-derived CDR1 and CDR2 are KGHSH and LQKENI. Here the CDR3 DNA reads TGTGCCAGCTCACCGCTTCCTCGACAGTCGTACCAAGAGACCCAGTACTTC. This gives the protein CASSPLPRQSYQETQYF.

This clone came up a few times. This chain connects TRBV6-2 or TRBV6-3 to TRBJ2-7; tentative D call: TRBD2 (5 bases). CDR3 size: 14 residues. Germline lookup yields CDR1 MNHEY and CDR2 SVGEGT. V lost 6 bases to trimming and J lost 5 bases, with 17 bases between them. CDR3 DNA sequence: TGTGCCAGCAGCCTCATTGAGGGCTTCGACGAGCAGTACTTC. It specifies CASSLIEGFDEQYF.

The chain is built from TRBV14 and TRBJ1-2, with D unresolved. Per the germline V gene, CDR1 is SGHDN and CDR2 is FVKESK. V lost 4 bases and J lost 1, with 4 bases in between. The CDR3 length is 12 residues. CDR3: CASSPLNYGYTF. The CDR3 DNA is TGTGCCAGCAGCCCCCTTAACTATGGCTACACCTTC.

This chain uses TRBV5-1 with TRBJ2-5, with D possibly TRBD2 on 6 matching bases. Per the germline V gene, CDR1 is SGHRS and CDR2 is YFSETQ. Trimming took off 0 bases at V and 5 bases at J, with 8 bases between the two ends. This CDR3 is 13 amino acids long. The CDR3 DNA sequence: TGCGCCAGCAGCTTGGGACTAGAGGAGACCCAGTACTTC. This codes for CASSLGLEETQYF.

In its sample, this clone ranks as medium-sized. The CDR3 DNA follows: TGCGCCAGCAGCCCCATCCCTCATACAACAAACACTGAAGCTTTCTTT. Its translation: CASSPIPHTTNTEAFF. The rearrangement uses TRBV4-1 and TRBJ1-1; D unclear. CDR1 is MGHRA, CDR2 YSYEKL, per germline. This CDR3 contains 16 residues. Trimming removed 4 bases from V and 2 bases from J, with 17 bases in between.

The chain links TRBV2 to TRBJ2-2; D remains ambiguous. With 8 bases removed from V and 7 bases from J, the gap between germline ends came to 20 bases. This CDR3 is 15 amino acids long. The germline CDR1 and CDR2 sequences are SNHLY and FYNNEI. The CDR3 nucleotides are TGTGCCAGCGGCAAAGATACCAGACTTGGCGGGGAGCTGTTTTTT. Translated, it gives CASGKDTRLGGELFF.

The V gene is TRBV6-5, the J gene TRBJ2-6; possible D gene TRBD1, 5 bases. Trimming removed 5 bases from V and 0 bases from J, with 8 bases in between. The length of the CDR3 is 15 residues. Germline assignment: CDR1 MNHEY and CDR2 SVGAGI. The CDR3 region is CASSRQYSGANVLTF. CDR3 in DNA: TGTGCCAGCAGTAGACAGTACTCTGGGGCCAACGTCCTGACTTTC.